The following is a T cell receptor beta chain sequence with its context. This record belongs to a study of shared clonotypes between healthy human individuals. TCRdb's copy holds only in-frame clones and misses some; the assay was immunoSEQ multiplex PCR. The sample records around 1 million clones, 76% being singletons. The source material was memory CD4+ T cells sorted from blood. Subset in this sample: CD45RA-negative fraction. The receptor's source is a man aged 18 to 29 in good health.

CDR3 in amino acids: CASSRGTSGEQYF. The CDR3 nucleotides read TGTGCCAGCAGCAGAGGGACTAGCGGGGAGCAGTATTTT. This rearrangement joins TRBV11-2 to TRBJ2-3; 13 bases match TRBD2. J was trimmed by 11 bases and V by 5 bases; bases with no gene match: 4. The germline gives CDR1 SGHAT, CDR2 FQNNGV. There are 13 residues in the CDR3.